The 7 T cell receptor beta chains presented below share a single source sample, sequenced in a study of radiotherapy plus CTLA-4 blockade in lung cancer. Sequencing was performed with immunoSEQ multiplex PCR; in TCRdb, only in-frame clones are kept and a portion is missing. The table shows about 72,000 clones, with roughly 80% occurring only once. The sequencing used peripheral blood, collected from a patient treated with radiotherapy plus ipilimumab. The receptor set was obtained from a human donor with non-small cell lung cancer who had a complete response to radiotherapy plus ipilimumab.

The chain has TRBV6-1 and TRBJ2-7; maybe TRBD1 (6 bases). Germline V gene data show CDR1 as MNHNS and CDR2 as SASEGT. Trimming left V 4 bases short and J 1 base short, with 14 bases between. The CDR3 sequence is 15 residues long. CDR3 residues: CASSAVPGASYEQYV. The CDR3 bases are TGTGCCAGCAGTGCGGTGCCAGGGGCTTCCTACGAGCAGTACGTC.

This sequence joins TRBV2 and TRBJ2-1; 11 nucleotides match TRBD2. The CDR3 is 15 residues long. Germline trimming cut 3 bases from V and 4 bases from J; bases unmatched to any gene: 2. In germline, CDR1 is SNHLY, CDR2 FYNNEI. The CDR3 region is CASSDLAGGYNEQFF. The CDR3 nucleotides read TGTGCCAGCAGTGATCTAGCGGGGGGATACAATGAGCAGTTCTTC. The whole variable domain, remainder taken from reference TRBV2 and TRBJ2-1, is EPEVTQTPSHQVTQMGQEVILRCVPISNHLYFYWYRQILGQKVEFLVSFYNNEISEKSEIFDDQFSVERPDGSNFTLKIRSTKLEDSAMYFCASSDLAGGYNEQFFGPGTRLTVL.

This clone occurred a few times. V gene TRBV6-1 combines with J gene TRBJ2-1; TRBD2 matches at 8 bases. Germline loops: CDR1 MNHNS, CDR2 SASEGT. V lost 10 bases, J lost 7 bases, and 12 bases stayed unmatched. The CDR3 sequence is 14 residues long. The CDR3 is CAIEVGGAANEQFF. CDR3 coding DNA: TGTGCCATCGAGGTCGGGGGGGCCGCGAATGAGCAGTTCTTC.

The chain uses TRBV15 and TRBJ2-5; the D gene is possibly TRBD1 (6 bases). In germline, CDR1 is LNHNV, CDR2 YYDKDF (reference sequence). The germline V and J ends were trimmed by 1 base and 1 base, with 7 bases remaining between them. The CDR3 has 14 amino acids. The CDR3 DNA is TGTGCCACCAGCAGAGTCAGGGGCCAAGAGACCCAGTACTTC. It is translated as CATSRVRGQETQYF.

The J gene is TRBJ2-2, the V gene TRBV2; D might be TRBD1 or TRBD2, each matching 5 bases. V lost 6 bases and J 0 bases, leaving 17 bases between the germline ends. This CDR3 contains 17 residues. Germline loops: CDR1 SNHLY, CDR2 FYNNEI. The CDR3 DNA reads as TGTGCCAGCAGGGGGGAACAGGCATGGTCGAACACCGGGGAGCTGTTTTTT. It translates to CASRGEQAWSNTGELFF. The full variable domain, rest sourced from reference TRBV2 and TRBJ2-2, is EPEVTQTPSHQVTQMGQEVILRCVPISNHLYFYWYRQILGQKVEFLVSFYNNEISEKSEIFDDQFSVERPDGSNFTLKIRSTKLEDSAMYFCASRGEQAWSNTGELFFGEGSRLTVL.

The chain combines TRBV27 with TRBJ1-3; 8 positions match TRBD1. The CDR3 consists of 16 residues. The trim removed 5 bases at V and 1 base at J, leaving 7 bases unmatched. The V gene's germline CDR1 is MNHEY and CDR2 SMNVEV (reference sequence). The CDR3 reads CASSPGQGGSGNTIYF. DNA of the CDR3: TGTGCCAGCAGTCCAGGACAGGGAGGGTCTGGAAACACCATATATTTT.

The chain joins TRBV19 to TRBJ1-2, with D perhaps TRBD1 (6 bases). The CDR3 is 14 residues long. Trimming took 5 bases from V and 4 from J, leaving 14 bases between them. Looked up from germline, CDR1 is LNHDA and CDR2 is SQIVND (reference sequence). The DNA for the CDR3 is TGTGCCAGTAGTCCAGATACAGGGTCCTATGGCTACACCTTC. It yields the protein CASSPDTGSYGYTF. Supplemented by reference TRBV19 and TRBJ1-2, the full variable domain reads DGGITQSPKYLFRKEGQNVTLSCEQNLNHDAMYWYRQDPGQGLRLIYYSQIVNDFQKGDIAEGYSVSREKKESFPLTVTSAQKNPTAFYLCASSPDTGSYGYTFGSGTRLTVV.